This is a list of T cell receptor beta chains from one sample in a study of blood T cell repertoires in COVID-19. Clones were read by immunoSEQ multiplex PCR, and TCRdb kept only the in-frame ones, dropping some. The sample has approximately 250,000 clones; 80% to 90% are singletons. The specimen sequenced was peripheral blood. Receptors originate from a man aged 40-50 years who had recovered from COVID-19. Both conserved end residues are part of each CDR3. Each record gives: clone size, V gene, CDR3 protein. Part of the rows lack a size; the others show once, few, many or a class for expanded clones.

-,TRBV29-1,CSVGLGGGTYEQYF
-,TRBV5-6,CASSPGPRGAFF
-,TRBV4-1,CASSQGTANMGTNEKLFF
-,TRBV4-3,CASSPGQGSLNTEAFF
-,TRBV6-4,CASSEEGTSYNEQFF
-,TRBV18,CASLGQRNTEAFF
-,TRBV11-3,CASSHVGQGRTQYF
few,TRBV19,CASSPSFMVANYGYTF
-,TRBV10-3,CAIMDPGQGTTGANVLTF
-,TRBV7-9,CASSLARGQSSYEQYF
once,TRBV6-6,CASSYAFNGRTDTQYF
-,TRBV29-1,CSVALHLVQEQFF
-,TRBV3-1/TRBV3-2,CASSQSPNQPQHF
-,TRBV7-9,CASSLALAPGELFF
few,TRBV5-5,CASSWESSGYEQYF
-,TRBV30,CAHPTGIGYTF
-,TRBV6-5,CASTATGDGGYTF
-,TRBV27,CASQPGRGRAVGGELFF
-,TRBV18,CASSSRQGVYEQYF
-,TRBV11-2,CATSILQDTEAFF
-,TRBV10-3,CAISESGPGSEGYTF
-,TRBV9,CASSPTQASYNEQFF
-,TRBV15,CATSRDRAWSNQPQHF
-,TRBV7-2,CASSFRRGDTQYF
-,TRBV5-4,CASSKRAGRYYEQYF
-,TRBV2,CASRETSGQETQYF